The T cell receptor beta chain described here comes from a study of blood T cell repertoires in COVID-19. Study in general: The samples span acute and convalescent COVID-19 from the United States, Italy and Spain. Nucleic acid was either cDNA or gDNA, and it came from T cells, B-cell-depleted T cells, or PBMCs.

In the authors' workflow: Cell counts per sample came from amplifying reference gene primers. Using immunoSEQ multiplex PCR, the repertoire was profiled, and TCRdb retains in-frame clones only, with some absent. The V and J calls and the clone size are those of that table, but D and trimming were determined from the DNA. This table has about 98,000 clones, around 80% appearing once. With 6 bases removed from V and 1 base from J, the gap between germline ends came to 21 bases. CDR1 SQVTM and CDR2 ANQGSEA come from the germline V gene. The CDR3 is made up of 16 amino acids. The sequenced sample consisted of peripheral blood. This sequence originates from an elderly man with acute or convalescent COVID-19. The chain has TRBV29-1 and TRBJ1-2; a weak D match, TRBD1 (5 bases). Here the CDR3 reads CSVFSPSRVINYGYTF. CDR3 in DNA: TGCAGCGTCTTTTCCCCCTCCAGGGTAATTAACTATGGCTACACCTTC.